The 20 T cell receptor beta chains below all came from one sample that was sequenced in a study of OX40 agonist ivuxolimab in advanced cancers. The table came from immunoSEQ multiplex PCR; TCRdb's copy has only in-frame clones and leaves some out. The table shows about 94,000 clones, with roughly 95% occurring only once. The input for sequencing was CD4+ or CD8+ T cells sorted from blood, taken in a trial of the OX40 agonist ivuxolimab. These receptors all come from an adult with an advanced solid tumor such as melanoma, head and neck, liver or kidney cancer.

This clone was found once. This rearrangement joins TRBV6-1 to TRBJ1-5; D is uncertain. This CDR3 spans 13 amino acids. Germline V gene data show CDR1 as MNHNS and CDR2 as SASEGT. V shed 6 bases and J shed 4 bases, with 10 bases lying between them. CDR3 loop: CASRGDGNQPQHF. The CDR3 nucleotides are TGTGCCAGCAGGGGAGACGGGAATCAGCCCCAGCATTTT.

This chain connects TRBV7-2 to TRBJ1-2; tentative D call: TRBD1 (5 bases). CDR1 is SGHTA, CDR2 FQGNSA, per germline. The CDR3 runs 17 residues. V was pared by 5 bases and J by 0 bases, with 19 bases between. CDR3 nucleotides: TGTGCCAGCAGCCCCTCGCCCGGGGGAGGGTCTAACTATGGCTACACCTTC. Encoded protein: CASSPSPGGGSNYGYTF.

The genes are TRBV5-5 and TRBJ1-1; no clear D gene. Deletions cut 4 bases from V and 1 base from J, with 8 bases between. The CDR3 contains 13 residues. Germline CDR1 reads SGHKS; CDR2 reads YYEKEE (reference sequence). The CDR3 region is CASSRGRNTEAFF. Here the CDR3 DNA reads TGTGCCAGCAGCCGTGGACGGAACACTGAAGCTTTCTTT.

V is TRBV5-4 and J is TRBJ2-7; D may match TRBD1 or TRBD2 (5 bases each). The germline V and J ends were trimmed by 0 bases and 0 bases, with 10 bases remaining between them. This CDR3 has 15 amino acids. CDR1 and CDR2 from the germline V gene are SGHNT and YYREEE (reference sequence). Here the CDR3 reads CASSLDGGSSYEQYF. The DNA of the CDR3 is TGTGCCAGCAGCTTGGATGGGGGAAGCTCCTACGAGCAGTACTTC.

This rearrangement joins TRBV2 to TRBJ2-7; TRBD1 might be the D (6 bases). There are 14 residues in the CDR3. Trimming left V 7 bases short and J 0 bases short, with 13 bases between. Germline CDR1 SNHLY, CDR2 FYNNEI. Written as DNA, the CDR3 is TGTGCCAGCATAGCGACAGGAAGCTCCTACGAGCAGTACTTC. It encodes CASIATGSSYEQYF.

This chain uses TRBV19 with TRBJ2-3; no clear D. The CDR3 is 14 residues long. The germline CDR1 and CDR2 sequences are LNHDA and SQIVND (reference sequence). The V end lost 5 bases, the J end lost 2 bases, and 11 bases lay between the germline ends. The CDR3 DNA is TGTGCCAGTAGTCCACGGCACTTCACAGATACGCAGTATTTT. Encoded protein: CASSPRHFTDTQYF.

CDR3 in DNA: TGCGCCAGCAGCTTGGGGGCGGGGGCCTCCTACGAGCAGTACTTC. The encoded protein is CASSLGAGASYEQYF. This sequence joins TRBV5-1 and TRBJ2-7; a possible D gene is TRBD2 (7 bases). The CDR3 runs to 15 residues. CDR1 SGHRS and CDR2 YFSETQ come from the germline V gene. Trimming removed 0 bases from V and 0 bases from J, with 10 bases in between.

The rearrangement joins TRBV28 to TRBJ2-1; D call uncertain. V gave up 6 bases and J gave up 6 bases, with 12 bases separating them. Germline V gives CDR1 MDHEN, CDR2 SYDVKM. The CDR3 covers 13 residues. CDR3 sequence reads: CASRPSIGNEQFF. In nucleotides, the CDR3 is TGTGCCAGCAGGCCCTCGATCGGCAATGAGCAGTTCTTC.

V gene TRBV5-1 combines with J gene TRBJ2-2; D call uncertain. Per germline, CDR1 SGHRS and CDR2 YFSETQ. The CDR3 has 14 residues. The V end lost 4 bases, the J end lost 4 bases, and 11 bases lay between the germline ends. The CDR3 DNA reads TGCGCCAGCAGCGGCGAATTCAGCACCGGGGAGCTGTTTTTT. It specifies CASSGEFSTGELFF.

The J gene is TRBJ2-5, the V gene TRBV18; 10 bases agree with TRBD1. This CDR3 is built from 13 residues. V shed 3 bases, J shed 5 bases, and the junction held 0 bases outside the gene matches. CDR1 KGHSH and CDR2 LQKENI come from the germline V gene. The CDR3 region has the DNA TGTGCCAGCTCACCGGACAGGGGGGAGACCCAGTACTTC. Translating gives CASSPDRGETQYF.

The rearrangement uses TRBV5-6 and TRBJ1-2; D remains unclear. Germline CDR1 SGHDT, CDR2 YYEEEE. The V end lost 2 bases, the J end lost 8 bases, and 10 bases lay between the germline ends. The CDR3 runs 12 residues. CDR3 region: CASSFPIGGYTF. CDR3 nucleotide sequence: TGTGCCAGCAGCTTCCCCATCGGCGGCTACACCTTC.

The CDR3 region is CASSSLEGRTEAFF. The CDR3, as DNA: TGTGCCAGCAGTTCCCTAGAGGGGAGGACTGAAGCTTTCTTT. The J gene is TRBJ1-1, the V gene TRBV6-6, with D maybe TRBD1 (5 bases). Germline loops: CDR1 MNHNY, CDR2 SVGAGI (reference sequence). The V end lost 4 bases, the J end lost 5 bases, and 14 bases lay between the germline ends. This CDR3 contains 14 residues.

The V gene is TRBV14, the J gene TRBJ2-3, with D perhaps matching TRBD2 (5 bases). Germline V gene sequence: CDR1 SGHDN, CDR2 FVKESK. Trimming took 1 base from V and 3 from J, leaving 8 bases between them. The CDR3 totals 14 residues. The CDR3 protein is CASSQARGTDTQYF. As DNA, the CDR3 is TGTGCCAGCAGCCAAGCGCGAGGGACAGATACGCAGTATTTT.

This chain links TRBV5-1 with TRBJ2-7, with 9 bases matching TRBD1. This CDR3 contains 14 residues. Losses at the gene ends were 5 bases for V and 5 bases for J; bases not matched to a gene: 8. Germline V gives CDR1 SGHRS, CDR2 YFSETQ. This chain's CDR3 is CASSSRDREHEQYF. CDR3 coding DNA: TGCGCCAGCAGTAGTCGGGACAGGGAACACGAGCAGTACTTC.

The V call is TRBV7-8, the J call TRBJ1-5; D perhaps matches TRBD1 (5 bases). The V gene's germline CDR1 is SGHVS and CDR2 FQNEAQ. The CDR3 is made up of 15 amino acids. Trimming pared 1 base from V and 2 bases from J, leaving 9 bases between. CDR3 DNA: TGTGCCAGCAGCTTAGGCAGGGTTGGCAATCAGCCCCAGCATTTT. Translation: CASSLGRVGNQPQHF.

This clone occurred once. The chain links TRBV9 to TRBJ2-3; 16 bases fit TRBD2. CDR3 length equals 19 residues. Looked up from germline, CDR1 is SGDLS and CDR2 is YYNGEE. Trimming at V came to 4 bases and at J to 1 base, leaving 9 bases not matched to a gene. CDR3 nucleotides: TGTGCCAGCAGCACCTCCTCGGGACTAGCGGGGGGGCGCACAGATACGCAGTATTTT. Its translation: CASSTSSGLAGGRTDTQYF.

The rearrangement joins TRBV9 to TRBJ1-6, with D possibly TRBD1 on 6 matching bases. This CDR3 region has 14 residues. V gave up 2 bases and J gave up 8 bases, with 11 bases separating them. CDR1 is SGDLS, CDR2 YYNGEE, per germline. This CDR3 is CASSVTGTDSPLHF. The CDR3 DNA follows: TGTGCCAGCAGCGTTACAGGGACCGATTCACCCCTCCACTTT.

V and J are TRBV7-2 and TRBJ1-2; D perhaps matches TRBD1 (6 bases). Germline V lookup: CDR1 SGHTA, CDR2 FQGNSA. There are 17 residues in the CDR3. Trimming pared 5 bases from V and 0 bases from J, leaving 19 bases between. Here the CDR3 reads CASSTQTGAGPNYGYTF. The CDR3 region has the DNA TGTGCCAGCAGCACACAAACGGGGGCAGGGCCTAACTATGGCTACACCTTC. Based on the CDR3 plus reference TRBV7-2 and TRBJ1-2, the full variable domain is GAGVSQSPSNKVTEKGKDVELRCDPISGHTALYWYRQSLGQGLEFLIYFQGNSAPDKSGLPSDRFSAERTGGSVSTLTIQRTQQEDSAVYLCASSTQTGAGPNYGYTFGSGTRLTVV.

The J gene is TRBJ2-1, the V gene TRBV11-2; perhaps TRBD2 as D (6 bases). The CDR3 sequence is 15 residues long. V was shortened by 5 bases and J by 3 bases, with 14 bases between the two germline ends. The germline gives CDR1 SGHAT, CDR2 FQNNGV. CDR3: CASSPHGSGYNEQFF. The DNA of the CDR3 is TGTGCCAGCAGCCCTCACGGGAGCGGCTACAATGAGCAGTTCTTC. Full variable domain (remainder filled in from reference TRBV11-2 and TRBJ2-1): EAGVAQSPRYKIIEKRQSVAFWCNPISGHATLYWYQQILGQGPKLLIQFQNNGVVDDSQLPKDRFSAERLKGVDSTLKIQPAKLEDSAVYLCASSPHGSGYNEQFFGPGTRLTVL.

This rearrangement joins TRBV7-2 to TRBJ1-2; 7 positions match TRBD1. CDR3 length: 12 residues. The germline CDR1 and CDR2 sequences are SGHTA and FQGNSA. V shed 7 bases, J shed 7 bases, and the junction held 6 bases outside the gene matches. The CDR3 bases are TGTGCCAGCACCCGGGACAGCCCTGGCTACACCTTC. This codes for CASTRDSPGYTF.